This paragraph covers one T cell receptor beta chain sequence. This entry comes from a study of blood T cell repertoires in COVID-19. The CDR3 consists of 13 residues. The germline V gene encodes CDR1 SGHRS and CDR2 YFSETQ. V trimming: 6 bases; J trimming: 3 bases; junction bases outside the gene matches: 6. Clones were read by immunoSEQ multiplex PCR, and TCRdb kept only the in-frame ones, dropping some. The sample records about 360,000 clones, around 87% being singletons. This receptor was identified in a man aged 40-49 years in a cohort exposed to, infected with or recovered from COVID-19 (not recorded which). Source material: PBMCs or T cells enriched from blood (not recorded which). This chain uses TRBV5-1 with TRBJ2-7, with 7 bases that match TRBD1. CDR3 sequence reads: CASKGTANYEQYF. CDR3 DNA sequence: TGCGCCAGCAAAGGGACAGCCAACTACGAGCAGTACTTC.